The clone carrying this TCR beta chain was detected only a few times. Antigen: not known. TCRdb recomputed calls from the RT-PCR reads with MiXCR, one row per CDR3 protein. The sample carries 500,000 to 600,000 distinct CDR3 sequences, 11% to 15% recorded once. The record originates from a study of response to subunit inactivated influenza vaccine. Study-wide findings and caveats: Authors suggested few new T cells are recruited by each seasonal influenza vaccination.

V was pared by 7 bases and J by 3 bases, with 12 bases between. Per germline, CDR1 DFQATT and CDR2 SNEGSKA (reference sequence). The CDR3 runs to 12 residues. This chain joins TRBV20-1 and TRBJ1-2; tentative D call: TRBD1 (5 bases). The receptor was isolated from a man in his fifties or sixties who received an inactivated influenza vaccine. Sample: PBMCs from blood, taken roughly 13 days after vaccination. The CDR3 loop reads CSGGGSDYGYTF. As DNA, the CDR3 is TGCAGTGGCGGGGGTAGTGACTATGGCTACACCTTC.